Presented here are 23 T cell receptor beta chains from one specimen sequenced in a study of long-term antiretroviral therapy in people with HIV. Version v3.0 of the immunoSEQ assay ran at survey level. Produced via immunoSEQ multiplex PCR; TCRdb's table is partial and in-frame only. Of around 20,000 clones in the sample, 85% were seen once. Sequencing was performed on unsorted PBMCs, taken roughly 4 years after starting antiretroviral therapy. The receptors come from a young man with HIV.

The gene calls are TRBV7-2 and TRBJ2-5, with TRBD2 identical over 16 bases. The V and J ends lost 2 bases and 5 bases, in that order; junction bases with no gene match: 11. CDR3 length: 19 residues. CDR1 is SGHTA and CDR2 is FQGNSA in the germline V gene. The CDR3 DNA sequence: TGTGCCAGCAGCTTAAATAGCGTCCGGGGACTAGCGGGGGGGGAGACCCAGTACTTC. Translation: CASSLNSVRGLAGGETQYF.

In DNA, the CDR3 is TGTGCCAGCAACCTAGGGACAAGCTCTGGAAACACCATATATTTT. It is translated as CASNLGTSSGNTIYF. The chain carries TRBV5-8 and TRBJ1-3; D is possibly TRBD1 (6 bases). Germline CDR1 is SGHTS and CDR2 is YDEGEE. Trimming stripped 6 bases from V and 0 bases from J, with 13 bases between. This CDR3 has 15 residues.

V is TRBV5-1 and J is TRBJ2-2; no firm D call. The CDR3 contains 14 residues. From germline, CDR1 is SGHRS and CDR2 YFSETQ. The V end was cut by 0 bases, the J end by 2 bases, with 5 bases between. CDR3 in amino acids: CASSLAVNTGELFF. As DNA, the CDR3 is TGCGCCAGCAGCTTGGCAGTCAACACCGGGGAGCTGTTTTTT.

The DNA for the CDR3 is TGCGCCAGCAGCACTGCGGCCTACCTCTCCTACGAGCAGTACTTC. This encodes CASSTAAYLSYEQYF. This rearrangement joins TRBV5-1 to TRBJ2-7, with D unclear. V shed 4 bases and J shed 0 bases, with 14 bases lying between them. The CDR3 extends over 15 amino acids. Germline V gene lookup returns CDR1 SGHRS and CDR2 YFSETQ.

CDR3 loop: CASSPGGGGYTF. The CDR3, as DNA: TGTGCCAGCAGCCCGGGGGGAGGGGGCTACACCTTC. The V gene is TRBV7-3, the J gene TRBJ1-2, with a tentative D call TRBD1 (5 bases). V lost 5 bases to trimming and J lost 8 bases, with 12 bases between them. In germline, CDR1 is SGHTA, CDR2 FQGTGA. This CDR3 has 12 amino acids.

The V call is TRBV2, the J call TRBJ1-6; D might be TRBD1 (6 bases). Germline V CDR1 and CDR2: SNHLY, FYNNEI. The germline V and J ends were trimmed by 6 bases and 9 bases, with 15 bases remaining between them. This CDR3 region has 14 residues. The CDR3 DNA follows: TGTGCCAGCAGGGACAGCCAAAGGGGTTCACCCCTCCACTTT. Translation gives CASRDSQRGSPLHF.

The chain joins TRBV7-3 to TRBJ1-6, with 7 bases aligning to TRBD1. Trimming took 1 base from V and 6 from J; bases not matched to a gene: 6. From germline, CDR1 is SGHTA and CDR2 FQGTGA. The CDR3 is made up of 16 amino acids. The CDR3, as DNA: TGTGCCAGCAGCTTAATGTCCCCAGGGGGTAATTCACCCCTCCACTTT. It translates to CASSLMSPGGNSPLHF.

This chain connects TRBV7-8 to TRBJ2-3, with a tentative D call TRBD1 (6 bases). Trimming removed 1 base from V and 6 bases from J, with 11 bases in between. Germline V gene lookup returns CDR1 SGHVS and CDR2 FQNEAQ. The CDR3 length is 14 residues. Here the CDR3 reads CASSLENRADTQYF. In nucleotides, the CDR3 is TGTGCCAGCAGCTTAGAGAACAGGGCCGATACGCAGTATTTT. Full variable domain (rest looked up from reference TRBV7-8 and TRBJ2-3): GAGVSQSPRYKVAKRGQDVALRCDPISGHVSLFWYQQALGQGPEFLTYFQNEAQLDKSGLPSDRFFAERPEGSVSTLKIQRTQQEDSAVYLCASSLENRADTQYFGPGTRLTVL.

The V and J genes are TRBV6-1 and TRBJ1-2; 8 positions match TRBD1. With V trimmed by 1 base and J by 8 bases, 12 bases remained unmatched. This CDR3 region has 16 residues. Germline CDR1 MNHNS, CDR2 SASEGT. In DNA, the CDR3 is TGTGCCAGCAGTGAAGGAGTTGAGGACAGGGTTCGAGGCTACACCTTC. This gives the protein CASSEGVEDRVRGYTF.

The CDR3: CASYLRVGEQYV. In DNA, the CDR3 is TGTGCCAGCTACCTCCGAGTGGGCGAGCAGTACGTC. The genes are TRBV27 and TRBJ2-7, with D hard to call. CDR1 and CDR2 from the germline V gene are MNHEY and SMNVEV (reference sequence). The CDR3 extends over 12 amino acids. V dropped 8 bases and J dropped 6 bases, with 14 bases sitting between them.

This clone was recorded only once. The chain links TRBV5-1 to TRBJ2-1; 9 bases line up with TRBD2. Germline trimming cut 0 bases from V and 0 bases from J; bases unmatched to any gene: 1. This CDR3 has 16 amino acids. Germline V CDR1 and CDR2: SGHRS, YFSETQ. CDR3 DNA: TGCGCCAGCAGCTTGGTAGCGGGGGCCTCCTACAATGAGCAGTTCTTC. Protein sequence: CASSLVAGASYNEQFF. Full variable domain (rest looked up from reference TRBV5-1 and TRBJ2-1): KAGVTQTPRYLIKTRGQQVTLSCSPISGHRSVSWYQQTPGQGLQFLFEYFSETQRNKGNFPGRFSGRQFSNSRSEMNVSTLELGDSALYLCASSLVAGASYNEQFFGPGTRLTVL.

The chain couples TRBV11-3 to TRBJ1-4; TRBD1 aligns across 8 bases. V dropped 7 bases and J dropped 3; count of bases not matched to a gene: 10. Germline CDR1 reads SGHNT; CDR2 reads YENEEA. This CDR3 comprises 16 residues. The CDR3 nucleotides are TGTGCCAGCACTCTAAACCGACAGGGGCCTAATGAAAAACTGTTTTTT. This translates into CASTLNRQGPNEKLFF.

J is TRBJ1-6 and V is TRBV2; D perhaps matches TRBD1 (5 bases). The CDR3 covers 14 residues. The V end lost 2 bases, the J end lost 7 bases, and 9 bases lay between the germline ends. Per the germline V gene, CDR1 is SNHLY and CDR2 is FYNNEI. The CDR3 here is CASSEQGPNSPLHF. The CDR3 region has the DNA TGTGCCAGCAGTGAACAGGGTCCGAATTCACCCCTCCACTTT.

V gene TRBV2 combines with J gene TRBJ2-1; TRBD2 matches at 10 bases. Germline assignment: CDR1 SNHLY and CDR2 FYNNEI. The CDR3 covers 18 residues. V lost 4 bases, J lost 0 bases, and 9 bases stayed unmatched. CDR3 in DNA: TGTGCCAGCAGTGGTTTTACTAGCGGGGAGAGCTCCTACAATGAGCAGTTCTTC. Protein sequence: CASSGFTSGESSYNEQFF.

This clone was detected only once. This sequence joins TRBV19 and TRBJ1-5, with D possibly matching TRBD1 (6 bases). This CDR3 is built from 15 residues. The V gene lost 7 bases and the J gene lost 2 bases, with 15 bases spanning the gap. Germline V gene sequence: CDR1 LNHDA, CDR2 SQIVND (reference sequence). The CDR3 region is CASKGGRGGNQPQHF. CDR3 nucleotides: TGTGCCAGTAAGGGGGGGAGAGGCGGCAATCAGCCCCAGCATTTT. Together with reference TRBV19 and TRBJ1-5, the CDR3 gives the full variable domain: DGGITQSPKYLFRKEGQNVTLSCEQNLNHDAMYWYRQDPGQGLRLIYYSQIVNDFQKGDIAEGYSVSREKKESFPLTVTSAQKNPTAFYLCASKGGRGGNQPQHFGDGTRLSIL.

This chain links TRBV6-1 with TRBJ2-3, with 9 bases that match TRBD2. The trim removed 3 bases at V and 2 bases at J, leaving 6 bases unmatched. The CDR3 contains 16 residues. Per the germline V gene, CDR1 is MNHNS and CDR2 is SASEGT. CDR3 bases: TGTGCCAGCAGTGAGAGTCTAGCGGGGCTCACAGATACGCAGTATTTT. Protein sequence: CASSESLAGLTDTQYF.

CDR3 DNA sequence: TGCAGCGTTGATACGCCTGAGAACACTGAAGCTTTCTTT. It codes for CSVDTPENTEAFF. This rearrangement joins TRBV29-1 to TRBJ1-1, with D hard to call. The CDR3 totals 13 residues. Germline assignment: CDR1 SQVTM and CDR2 ANQGSEA. Trimming shortened V by 3 bases and J by 1 base, and 9 bases separated the two germline ends.

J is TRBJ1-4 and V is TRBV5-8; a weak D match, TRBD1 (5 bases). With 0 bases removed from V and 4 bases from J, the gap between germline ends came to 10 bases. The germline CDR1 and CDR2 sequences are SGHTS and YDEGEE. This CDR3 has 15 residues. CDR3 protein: CASSLGTGLNEKLFF. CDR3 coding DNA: TGTGCCAGCAGCTTGGGAACGGGACTTAATGAAAAACTGTTTTTT.

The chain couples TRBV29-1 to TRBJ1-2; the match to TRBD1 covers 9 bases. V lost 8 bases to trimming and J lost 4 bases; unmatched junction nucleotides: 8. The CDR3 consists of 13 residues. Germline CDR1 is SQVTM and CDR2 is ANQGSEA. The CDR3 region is CSTPGQGFYGYTF. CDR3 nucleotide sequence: TGCAGCACCCCGGGACAGGGCTTCTATGGCTACACCTTC.

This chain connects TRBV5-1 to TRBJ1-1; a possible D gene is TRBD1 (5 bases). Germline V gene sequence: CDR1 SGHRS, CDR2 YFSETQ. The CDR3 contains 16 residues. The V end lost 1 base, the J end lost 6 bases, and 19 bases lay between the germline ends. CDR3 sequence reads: CASSLLLGFGGPEAFF. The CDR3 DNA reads TGCGCCAGCAGCTTGTTATTGGGGTTCGGGGGTCCTGAAGCTTTCTTT.

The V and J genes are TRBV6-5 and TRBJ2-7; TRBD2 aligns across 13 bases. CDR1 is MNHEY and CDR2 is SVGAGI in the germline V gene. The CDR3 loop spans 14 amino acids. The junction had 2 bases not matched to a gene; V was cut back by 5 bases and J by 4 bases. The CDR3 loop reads CASSRLAGGYEQYF. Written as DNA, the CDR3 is TGTGCCAGCAGTAGACTAGCGGGGGGTTACGAGCAGTACTTC.

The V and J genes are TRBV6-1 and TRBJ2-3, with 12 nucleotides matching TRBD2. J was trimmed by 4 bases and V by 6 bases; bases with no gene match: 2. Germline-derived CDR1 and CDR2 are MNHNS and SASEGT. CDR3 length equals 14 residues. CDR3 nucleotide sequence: TGTGCCAGCAGACTAGCGGGGGGTGCAGATACGCAGTATTTT. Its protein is CASRLAGGADTQYF.

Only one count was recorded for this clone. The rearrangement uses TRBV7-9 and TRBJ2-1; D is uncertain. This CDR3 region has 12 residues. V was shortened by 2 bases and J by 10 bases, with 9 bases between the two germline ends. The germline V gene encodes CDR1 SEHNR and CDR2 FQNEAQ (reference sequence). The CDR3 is CASSLYLPEQFF. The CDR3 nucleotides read TGTGCCAGCAGCTTATACTTACCCGAGCAGTTCTTC.